Listed here are 22 T cell receptor beta chains from one sample, sequenced in a study of control samples from healthy donors and cancer patients. Profiled with immunoSEQ multiplex PCR; TCRdb holds only in-frame clones, not every one. The repertoire holds 400,000 to 500,000 clones, about nine tenths seen once, with about 6.3% in the top ten. The sequenced sample consisted of PBMCs. These receptors were taken from a man in his forties or fifties with head and neck cancer.

The chain combines TRBV19 with TRBJ2-7; 7 bases are a match to TRBD2. Germline CDR1 and CDR2: LNHDA and SQIVND (reference sequence). The CDR3 contains 14 residues. The junction had 7 bases not matched to a gene; V was cut back by 6 bases and J by 2 bases. CDR3 DNA sequence: TGTGCCAGTAGCACGCTAGCGGAGACCTACGAGCAGTACTTC. It specifies CASSTLAETYEQYF.

The chain has TRBV28 and TRBJ1-4, with 8 bases identical to TRBD1. Trimming took 6 bases from V and 4 from J; bases not matched to a gene: 4. Per germline, CDR1 MDHEN and CDR2 SYDVKM. The CDR3 sequence is 14 residues long. CDR3 nucleotides: TGTGCCAGCAGAAAGGGACAGGATAATGAAAAACTGTTTTTT. It encodes CASRKGQDNEKLFF.

This sequence joins TRBV7-9 and TRBJ2-1; a possible D gene is TRBD1 (5 bases). The V end lost 5 bases, the J end lost 3 bases, and 14 bases lay between the germline ends. Germline V gene sequence: CDR1 SEHNR, CDR2 FQNEAQ (reference sequence). This CDR3 contains 15 residues. CDR3 residues: CASSPVETGYNEQFF. As DNA, the CDR3 is TGTGCCAGCAGCCCGGTGGAAACAGGCTACAATGAGCAGTTCTTC.

The rearrangement links TRBV6-5 to TRBJ2-7; TRBD2 matches at 9 bases. This CDR3 comprises 15 residues. After removal of 7 bases from V and 3 bases from J, the junction contained 10 bases not matched to a gene. Looked up from germline, CDR1 is MNHEY and CDR2 is SVGAGI. The chain's CDR3 is CASTHRLAGYYEQYF. CDR3 DNA: TGTGCCAGCACCCACAGGCTAGCGGGATACTACGAGCAGTACTTC.

The genes are TRBV6-2 or TRBV6-3 and TRBJ2-7; D unclear. The V end lost 6 bases, the J end lost 6 bases, and 15 bases lay between the germline ends. CDR1 is MNHEY, CDR2 SVGEGT, per germline. The CDR3 loop spans 13 amino acids. The CDR3 spells CASSRNIVVEQYF. The CDR3 DNA reads TGTGCCAGCAGCAGAAATATAGTGGTCGAGCAGTACTTC.

Concerning this clone: Different DNA sequences within this sample yield the same CDR3. This chain uses TRBV19 with TRBJ2-7, with D perhaps TRBD1 (5 bases). Trimming shortened V by 0 bases and J by 2 bases, and 5 bases separated the two germline ends. This CDR3 has 13 amino acids. Germline CDR1 and CDR2: LNHDA and SQIVND (reference sequence). The chain's CDR3 is CASSIDRAYEQYF. CDR3 sequence (DNA): TGTGCCAGTAGTATAGACAGGGCCTACGAGCAGTACTTC.

V and J are TRBV10-2 and TRBJ1-1, with 7 bases lining up with TRBD1. Trimming took 7 bases from V and 1 from J; bases not matched to a gene: 6. CDR3 length: 14 amino acids. Germline V gene data show CDR1 as WSHSY and CDR2 as SAAADI. This CDR3 is CASMRDSKNTEAFF. CDR3 bases: TGCGCCAGCATGCGGGACAGCAAGAACACTGAAGCTTTCTTT.

V and J are TRBV6-5 and TRBJ1-5; 7 bases map to TRBD1. Germline CDR1 and CDR2: MNHEY and SVGAGI. The CDR3 has 15 amino acids. After removal of 5 bases from V and 1 base from J, the junction contained 5 bases not matched to a gene. The CDR3 DNA reads as TGTGCCAGCAGTCGACAGGGCGTGAGCAATCAGCCCCAGCATTTT. Amino acid sequence: CASSRQGVSNQPQHF.

This chain joins TRBV5-6 and TRBJ2-7; no reliable D call. Germline lookup yields CDR1 SGHDT and CDR2 YYEEEE. The CDR3 has 16 residues. The V gene lost 3 bases and the J gene lost 0 bases, with 16 bases spanning the gap. The CDR3 DNA follows: TGTGCCAGCAGCTCCCATACGGATCCGAGCTCCTACGAGCAGTACTTC. Its protein product is CASSSHTDPSSYEQYF. The variable domain in full, with the rest retrieved from reference TRBV5-6 and TRBJ2-7, is DAGVTQSPTHLIKTRGQQVTLRCSPKSGHDTVSWYQQALGQGPQFIFQYYEEEERQRGNFPDRFSGHQFPNYSSELNVNALLLGDSALYLCASSSHTDPSSYEQYFGPGTRLTVT.

This clone was found once. V gene TRBV7-2 combines with J gene TRBJ1-1; D uncertain. V lost 6 bases and J 4 bases, leaving 24 bases between the germline ends. The CDR3 spans 17 residues. Germline lookup yields CDR1 SGHTA and CDR2 FQGNSA. CDR3 sequence reads: CASSFASGPIWGTEAFF. CDR3 DNA sequence: TGTGCCAGCAGTTTCGCTTCGGGCCCGATTTGGGGCACTGAAGCTTTCTTT.

Concerning this clone itself: This CDR3 is also generated by other DNA sequences in the sample. The gene calls are TRBV5-1 and TRBJ2-7; 7 bases match TRBD2. Germline-derived CDR1 and CDR2 are SGHRS and YFSETQ. This CDR3 has 15 amino acids. With V trimmed by 0 bases and J by 2 bases, 5 bases remained unmatched. The CDR3 DNA is TGCGCCAGCAGCTTGGCTTCGGGGGGTACCTACGAGCAGTACTTC. Protein product: CASSLASGGTYEQYF. The full variable domain, completed using reference TRBV5-1 and TRBJ2-7, is KAGVTQTPRYLIKTRGQQVTLSCSPISGHRSVSWYQQTPGQGLQFLFEYFSETQRNKGNFPGRFSGRQFSNSRSEMNVSTLELGDSALYLCASSLASGGTYEQYFGPGTRLTVT.

The chain recombines TRBV6-6 with TRBJ2-7; 9 nucleotides line up with TRBD1. This CDR3 comprises 15 residues. V was pared by 6 bases and J by 0 bases, with 6 bases of the junction left unmatched. CDR1 and CDR2 from the germline V gene are MNHNY and SVGAGI (reference sequence). Here the CDR3 DNA reads TGTGCCAGCAGGGCCTCGGGACAGGGCTCCTACGAGCAGTACTTC. Protein product: CASRASGQGSYEQYF.

This rearrangement joins TRBV12-3 or TRBV12-4 to TRBJ2-1; D is uncertain. This CDR3 has 13 amino acids. V was pared by 1 base and J by 8 bases, with 9 bases between. The CDR3 DNA reads TGTGCCAGCAGTTTAGGACAATTCTATGAGCAGTTCTTC. It translates to CASSLGQFYEQFF.

CDR3 loop: CASSQRLAGSYEQYF. The CDR3 region has the DNA TGTGCCAGCAGCCAACGACTAGCGGGTTCCTACGAGCAGTACTTC. The V call is TRBV3-1 (or the pseudogene TRBV3-2), the J call TRBJ2-7, with 10 bases fitting TRBD2. V dropped 2 bases and J dropped 1; count of bases not matched to a gene: 2. Germline CDR1 is LGHDT and CDR2 is YNNKEL (reference sequence). CDR3 length: 15 residues.

This sequence joins TRBV6-6 and TRBJ2-2; tentative D call: TRBD1 (5 bases). The CDR3 contains 13 residues. From germline, CDR1 is MNHNY and CDR2 SVGAGI (reference sequence). The V end was cut by 6 bases, the J end by 5 bases, with 10 bases between. The CDR3, as DNA: TGTGCCAGCAGAGTCCAGGGAACCGGGGAGCTGTTTTTT. This translates into CASRVQGTGELFF.

The CDR3 loop is CASSPTGAGGYTF. Here the CDR3 DNA reads TGTGCCAGCAGCCCCACAGGGGCAGGAGGCTACACCTTC. V gene TRBV3-1 (or the pseudogene TRBV3-2) combines with J gene TRBJ1-2; 7 nucleotides align to TRBD1. The germline CDR1 and CDR2 sequences are LGHDT and YNNKEL (reference sequence). V was clipped by 4 bases and J by 8 bases; unmatched bases: 7. The CDR3 has 13 residues.

The V gene is TRBV7-2, the J gene TRBJ1-4; tentatively, D is TRBD1 (5 bases). CDR3 length: 13 residues. The V and J ends lost 3 bases and 6 bases respectively, with 8 bases between them. Germline CDR1 and CDR2: SGHTA and FQGNSA. In DNA, the CDR3 is TGTGCCAGCAGCTTGTCAGGGTATGAAAAACTGTTTTTT. Its translation: CASSLSGYEKLFF.

The V gene is TRBV6-5, the J gene TRBJ2-7; D tentatively fits TRBD1 or TRBD2 (6 bases each). Germline lookup yields CDR1 MNHEY and CDR2 SVGAGI. The V end lost 6 bases, the J end lost 0 bases, and 15 bases lay between the germline ends. The CDR3 has 15 amino acids. The CDR3 loop reads CASSPGGLGSYEQYF. The CDR3 DNA follows: TGTGCCAGCAGCCCCGGGGGCCTCGGCTCCTACGAGCAGTACTTC.

The rearrangement links TRBV6-5 to TRBJ1-2, with D tentatively TRBD1 (5 bases). Germline V gene sequence: CDR1 MNHEY, CDR2 SVGAGI. The CDR3 has 15 residues. Deletions cut 7 bases from V and 0 bases from J, with 15 bases between. The CDR3 spells CASTGAAESNYGYTF. The CDR3 DNA is TGTGCCAGCACCGGGGCGGCGGAGTCTAACTATGGCTACACCTTC.

For this clone: This sample also contains other DNA sequences that code for the same CDR3. The rearrangement uses TRBV11-2 and TRBJ2-1; unclear D gene. The CDR3 is made up of 11 amino acids. Per germline, CDR1 SGHAT and CDR2 FQNNGV. Trimming took off 5 bases at V and 4 bases at J, with 3 bases between the two ends. The CDR3 DNA sequence: TGTGCCAGCAGCGTATACAATGAGCAGTTCTTC. Its translation is CASSVYNEQFF. The variable domain in full, completed from reference TRBV11-2 and TRBJ2-1, reads EAGVAQSPRYKIIEKRQSVAFWCNPISGHATLYWYQQILGQGPKLLIQFQNNGVVDDSQLPKDRFSAERLKGVDSTLKIQPAKLEDSAVYLCASSVYNEQFFGPGTRLTVL.

The chain employs TRBV20-1 and TRBJ2-7, with no clear D. This CDR3 contains 11 residues. V lost 5 bases and J lost 2, with 7 bases in between. The germline CDR1 and CDR2 sequences are DFQATT and SNEGSKA (reference sequence). The CDR3 here is CSAFETYEQYF. CDR3 nucleotides: TGCAGTGCTTTTGAGACCTACGAGCAGTACTTC.

The rearrangement links TRBV7-3 to TRBJ2-3, with TRBD1 identical over 12 bases. Germline trimming cut 3 bases from V and 7 bases from J; bases unmatched to any gene: 5. The V gene's germline CDR1 is SGHTA and CDR2 FQGTGA. The CDR3 is made up of 15 amino acids. The CDR3 bases are TGTGCCAGCAGCTTGGGACAGGGGGCAGGGAATACGCAGTATTTT. As protein: CASSLGQGAGNTQYF. The full variable domain, its missing parts supplied by reference TRBV7-3 and TRBJ2-3, is GAGVSQTPSNKVTEKGKYVELRCDPISGHTALYWYRQSLGQGPEFLIYFQGTGAADDSGLPNDRFFAVRPEGSVSTLKIQRTERGDSAVYLCASSLGQGAGNTQYFGPGTRLTVL.